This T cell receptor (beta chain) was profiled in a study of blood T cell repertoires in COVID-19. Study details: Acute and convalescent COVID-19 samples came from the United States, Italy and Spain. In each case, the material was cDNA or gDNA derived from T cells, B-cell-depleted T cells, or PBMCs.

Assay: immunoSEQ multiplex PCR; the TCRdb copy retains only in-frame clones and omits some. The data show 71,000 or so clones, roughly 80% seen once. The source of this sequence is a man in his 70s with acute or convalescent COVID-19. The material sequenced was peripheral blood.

The CDR3 coding sequence is TGTGCCAGCAGCCAATACACAGATACGCAGTATTTT. Its translation is CASSQYTDTQYF. The chain has TRBV4-2 and TRBJ2-3; no definite D call. CDR1 is LGHNA and CDR2 is YNFKEQ in the germline V gene. Trimming left V 2 bases short and J 2 bases short, with 2 bases between. There are 12 residues in the CDR3.